Shown below are 30 T cell receptor beta chains from a single sample sequenced in a study of T cell changes during pregnancy in multiple sclerosis. Clones were sequenced by immunoSEQ multiplex PCR, and TCRdb holds only the in-frame ones, with some missing. The table includes some 52,000 clones, 85% to 95% detected once. The sample in question was CD4+ T cells from peripheral blood mononuclear cells, obtained in the third trimester of pregnancy. All receptors derive from a female donor with multiple sclerosis, enrolled in a pregnancy study.

The CDR3 reads CASSPLEGMNTEAFF. CDR3 nucleotides: TGTGCCAGCTCACCACTCGAGGGTATGAACACTGAAGCTTTCTTT. The chain couples TRBV18 to TRBJ1-1; no firm D call. The CDR3 sequence is 15 residues long. V was cut by 1 base and J by 0 bases, with 9 bases left in between. Germline values: CDR1 KGHSH, CDR2 LQKENI.

The rearrangement uses TRBV7-3 and TRBJ1-6; 8 nucleotides match TRBD1. The V gene end was trimmed by 5 bases and the J gene end by 6 bases; junction bases not matched to a gene: 6. CDR3 size: 15 residues. The V gene's germline CDR1 is SGHTA and CDR2 FQGTGA. The chain's CDR3 is CASSAGTGLNSPLHF. CDR3 coding DNA: TGTGCCAGCAGCGCCGGGACAGGCCTTAATTCACCCCTCCACTTT.

The V call is TRBV4-3, the J call TRBJ2-5, with 12 bases aligning to TRBD2. This CDR3 is built from 18 residues. Germline lookup yields CDR1 LGHNA and CDR2 YSLEER. The J segment lost 0 bases and the V segment lost 1 base, leaving 6 bases of the junction unmatched. The CDR3 DNA follows: TGCGCCAGCAGCCAAGGCCCTAGCGGGGGGGCCAACCAAGAGACCCAGTACTTC. It encodes CASSQGPSGGANQETQYF.

The V gene is TRBV9, the J gene TRBJ1-2; 8 bases are shared with TRBD1. The CDR3 extends over 13 amino acids. After removal of 7 bases from V and 4 bases from J, the junction contained 6 bases not matched to a gene. The germline V gene encodes CDR1 SGDLS and CDR2 YYNGEE. The CDR3 loop reads CASGQGAGYGYTF. The DNA for the CDR3 is TGTGCCAGCGGCCAGGGGGCTGGCTATGGCTACACCTTC.

The chain employs TRBV12-5 and TRBJ2-1, with 9 nucleotides matching TRBD1. V lost 1 base and J lost 8; bases outside the gene matches: 3. The germline CDR1 and CDR2 sequences are LGHNT and FRNRAP. This CDR3 is 14 amino acids long. The CDR3 bases are TGTGCTAGTGGTTTGGCCCGGACAGGGGATGAGCAGTTCTTC. It specifies CASGLARTGDEQFF.

The chain uses TRBV9 and TRBJ1-2, with TRBD1 matching 7 bases. Germline CDR1 reads SGDLS; CDR2 reads YYNGEE. The CDR3 sequence is 15 residues long. The V segment lost 3 bases and the J segment 0 bases; nucleotides outside the gene matches: 5. The CDR3 here is CASSAGDRANYGYTF. The CDR3 nucleotides read TGTGCCAGCAGCGCCGGGGACAGAGCTAACTATGGCTACACCTTC.

The genes are TRBV19 and TRBJ1-5; tentative D call: TRBD1 (5 bases). The CDR3 sequence is 13 residues long. V gave up 4 bases and J gave up 5 bases, with 9 bases separating them. The germline V gene encodes CDR1 LNHDA and CDR2 SQIVND (reference sequence). CDR3 amino acids: CASSSTGDQPQHF. Here the CDR3 DNA reads TGTGCCAGTAGTAGCACAGGCGATCAGCCCCAGCATTTT.

The V call is TRBV19, the J call TRBJ1-2; no clear D gene. The V end lost 3 bases, the J end lost 0 bases, and 14 bases lay between the germline ends. The germline gives CDR1 LNHDA, CDR2 SQIVND (reference sequence). The CDR3 length is 16 residues. CDR3 in amino acids: CASSMNPRHTNYGYTF. CDR3 DNA: TGTGCCAGTAGTATGAATCCCCGACACACTAACTATGGCTACACCTTC.

The CDR3 here is CSVVGQGLYGYTF. The CDR3 bases are TGCAGCGTTGTAGGGCAGGGACTCTATGGCTACACCTTC. This chain links TRBV29-1 with TRBJ1-2; D is perhaps TRBD1 (5 bases). V lost 4 bases, J lost 4 bases, and 13 bases lay in between. Germline CDR1 SQVTM, CDR2 ANQGSEA. The CDR3 totals 13 residues.

This clone occurred once. The rearrangement links TRBV6-1 to TRBJ2-7; 8 positions match TRBD2. The CDR3 length is 14 residues. The V and J ends lost 4 bases and 2 bases, in that order; junction bases with no gene match: 4. Germline values: CDR1 MNHNS, CDR2 SASEGT. The DNA for the CDR3 is TGTGCCAGCAGTGGGCGGGGGGCCGCCTACGAGCAGTACTTC. Translating gives CASSGRGAAYEQYF.

The V and J genes are TRBV7-6 and TRBJ2-5; tentatively, D is TRBD2 (5 bases). Trimming left V 5 bases short and J 3 bases short, with 13 bases between. The germline V gene has CDR1 SGHVS and CDR2 FNYEAQ. CDR3 length: 14 residues. This CDR3 is CASSPGFGEETQYF. The CDR3 DNA is TGTGCCAGCAGCCCAGGATTCGGGGAAGAGACCCAGTACTTC. Full variable domain (remainder filled in from reference TRBV7-6 and TRBJ2-5): GAGVSQSPRYKVTKRGQDVALRCDPISGHVSLYWYRQALGQGPEFLTYFNYEAQQDKSGLPNDRFSAERPEGSISTLTIQRTEQRDSAMYRCASSPGFGEETQYFGPGTRLLVL.

This chain joins TRBV7-3 and TRBJ1-2, with D perhaps TRBD1 (5 bases). V was pared by 2 bases and J by 7 bases, with 11 bases between. Germline CDR1 reads SGHTA; CDR2 reads FQGTGA. The CDR3 runs to 13 residues. In nucleotides, the CDR3 is TGTGCCAGCAGCTTAGGGGGGGATGGTGGCTACACCTTC. Translating gives CASSLGGDGGYTF. The full variable domain, rest sourced from reference TRBV7-3 and TRBJ1-2, is GAGVSQTPSNKVTEKGKYVELRCDPISGHTALYWYRQSLGQGPEFLIYFQGTGAADDSGLPNDRFFAVRPEGSVSTLKIQRTERGDSAVYLCASSLGGDGGYTFGSGTRLTVV.

The V gene is TRBV15, the J gene TRBJ2-3, with D possibly matching TRBD1 (5 bases). The CDR3 has 16 residues. V lost 1 base to trimming and J lost 1 base, with 12 bases between them. Per germline, CDR1 LNHNV and CDR2 YYDKDF (reference sequence). CDR3 sequence: CATSRVGLRGTDTQYF. In DNA, the CDR3 is TGTGCCACCAGCAGAGTGGGGCTTAGAGGCACAGATACGCAGTATTTT.

This chain uses TRBV29-1 with TRBJ1-1, with 7 bases that match TRBD1. From germline, CDR1 is SQVTM and CDR2 ANQGSEA. The V and J ends lost 4 bases and 4 bases, in that order; junction bases with no gene match: 12. This CDR3 is built from 15 residues. CDR3 region: CSVGYLTGRGTEAFF. CDR3 sequence (DNA): TGCAGCGTTGGATACCTGACAGGGCGGGGCACTGAAGCTTTCTTT.

The rearrangement links TRBV10-3 to TRBJ1-2; D possibly corresponds to TRBD1 (5 bases). The CDR3 length is 13 residues. Germline V CDR1 and CDR2: ENHRY, SYGVKD. V lost 8 bases to trimming and J lost 7 bases, with 17 bases between them. The CDR3: CAIAHTREAGYTF. CDR3 coding DNA: TGTGCCATCGCGCACACCAGGGAGGCTGGCTACACCTTC.

CDR3 protein: CAISASGTGAQETQYF. Here the CDR3 DNA reads TGTGCCATCAGTGCCTCCGGGACAGGGGCCCAAGAGACCCAGTACTTC. J is TRBJ2-5 and V is TRBV10-3, with 10 bases matching TRBD1. Germline CDR1 is ENHRY and CDR2 is SYGVKD. Trimming at V came to 4 bases and at J to 1 base, leaving 6 bases not matched to a gene. This CDR3 has 16 residues.

This chain connects TRBV14 to TRBJ1-2; 10 positions match TRBD1. This CDR3 region has 16 residues. The germline V gene has CDR1 SGHDN and CDR2 FVKESK. With V trimmed by 1 base and J by 3 bases, 5 bases remained unmatched. CDR3 sequence: CASSQGDRGLDYGYTF. CDR3 in DNA: TGTGCCAGCAGCCAAGGCGACAGGGGGCTAGACTATGGCTACACCTTC.

This chain uses TRBV4-2 with TRBJ2-1; D unresolved. CDR1 and CDR2 (germline): LGHNA, YNFKEQ. The germline V and J ends were trimmed by 1 base and 5 bases, with 6 bases remaining between them. The CDR3 loop spans 13 amino acids. The CDR3 DNA reads TGTGCCAGCAGCCAAGGGAGCAACAATGAGCAGTTCTTC. It yields the protein CASSQGSNNEQFF.

The genes are TRBV6-1 and TRBJ1-5; D may be TRBD1 (6 bases). Per the germline V gene, CDR1 is MNHNS and CDR2 is SASEGT. The length of the CDR3 is 14 residues. The germline V and J ends were trimmed by 4 bases and 1 base, with 8 bases remaining between them. The CDR3, as DNA: TGTGCCAGCAGTGGAGGACAGAGCAATCAGCCCCAGCATTTT. Translating gives CASSGGQSNQPQHF.

This clone came up once. The DNA of the CDR3 is TGTGCCAGCAGCTTAGCCGGGGGATCGAGCTACGAGCAGTACTTC. This gives the protein CASSLAGGSSYEQYF. The chain has TRBV7-6 and TRBJ2-7; D possibly corresponds to TRBD2 (6 bases). Germline values: CDR1 SGHVS, CDR2 FNYEAQ. CDR3 length: 15 amino acids. V was shortened by 0 bases and J by 3 bases, with 12 bases between the two germline ends.

This clone appeared a single time. This chain links TRBV5-4 with TRBJ2-3, with a weak D call TRBD1 (7 bases). V lost 0 bases and J lost 6, with 14 bases in between. The CDR3 extends over 15 amino acids. Germline values: CDR1 SGHNT, CDR2 YYREEE (reference sequence). In DNA, the CDR3 is TGTGCCAGCAGCTTGGAGGCTCAGGGGGGTGATACGCAGTATTTT. This translates into CASSLEAQGGDTQYF.

This clone showed up just once. This chain links TRBV7-9 with TRBJ1-1; TRBD1 matches 8 bases. This CDR3 comprises 14 residues. The J segment lost 3 bases and the V segment lost 5 bases, leaving 5 bases of the junction unmatched. Germline assignment: CDR1 SEHNR and CDR2 FQNEAQ (reference sequence). The chain's CDR3 is CASSQGQEDTEAFF. The CDR3 nucleotides are TGTGCCAGCAGCCAGGGACAGGAGGACACTGAAGCTTTCTTT.

This chain uses TRBV7-8 with TRBJ2-7; 8 nucleotides line up with TRBD1. Germline V gene sequence: CDR1 SGHVS, CDR2 FQNEAQ. V lost 2 bases, J lost 4 bases, and 4 bases stayed unmatched. CDR3 length equals 14 residues. CDR3 loop: CASSLRQGLYEQYF. The CDR3 coding sequence is TGTGCCAGCAGCTTAAGACAGGGGTTATACGAGCAGTACTTC.

The chain employs TRBV27 and TRBJ2-3; 9 bases align to TRBD2. Looked up from germline, CDR1 is MNHEY and CDR2 is SMNVEV (reference sequence). This CDR3 has 16 residues. After removal of 2 bases from V and 2 bases from J, the junction contained 5 bases not matched to a gene. This chain's CDR3 is CASSLAGGRYTDTQYF. Written as DNA, the CDR3 is TGTGCCAGCAGTTTAGCGGGGGGGCGATACACAGATACGCAGTATTTT.

V and J are TRBV27 and TRBJ2-5; a weak D match, TRBD1 (5 bases). Deletions cut 3 bases from V and 2 bases from J, with 7 bases between. CDR1 and CDR2 from the germline V gene are MNHEY and SMNVEV (reference sequence). The CDR3 consists of 13 residues. The CDR3 coding sequence is TGTGCCAGCAGTTTCCAGGGACAAGAGACCCAGTACTTC. Its translation is CASSFQGQETQYF.

This rearrangement joins TRBV5-1 to TRBJ2-7; TRBD2 might be the D (5 bases). V was trimmed by 0 bases and J by 2 bases, leaving 12 bases between them. CDR3 length equals 15 residues. Germline CDR1 reads SGHRS; CDR2 reads YFSETQ. The CDR3 bases are TGCGCCAGCAGCTTGGAGCTGAGGGCACCCTACGAGCAGTACTTC. Translated: CASSLELRAPYEQYF.

This chain uses TRBV7-9 with TRBJ2-5, with 7 bases matching TRBD1. Germline-derived CDR1 and CDR2 are SEHNR and FQNEAQ (reference sequence). Germline trimming cut 1 base from V and 1 base from J; bases unmatched to any gene: 0. The CDR3 length is 14 residues. CDR3 protein: CASSLGQGQETQYF. The CDR3 coding sequence is TGTGCCAGCAGCTTAGGACAGGGCCAAGAGACCCAGTACTTC.

The chain has TRBV7-2 and TRBJ2-5, with 15 nucleotides matching TRBD2. Per germline, CDR1 SGHTA and CDR2 FQGNSA. The CDR3 length is 14 residues. The J segment lost 5 bases and the V segment lost 6 bases, leaving 1 base of the junction unmatched. CDR3 amino acids: CASSGTSGGETQYF. The CDR3 DNA reads as TGTGCCAGCAGTGGGACTAGCGGGGGGGAGACCCAGTACTTC.

The J gene is TRBJ1-3, the V gene TRBV25-1; D unclear. This CDR3 contains 15 residues. Per the germline V gene, CDR1 is MGHDK and CDR2 is SYGVNS. V lost 2 bases, J lost 3 bases, and 11 bases lay in between. The CDR3 coding sequence is TGTGCCAGCAGTGAAGGAGGGCAGCGTGGAAACACCATATATTTT. It yields the protein CASSEGGQRGNTIYF.

The chain combines TRBV6-1 with TRBJ1-6; D call uncertain. Germline CDR1 is MNHNS and CDR2 is SASEGT. Trimming cost V 2 bases and J 10 bases, with 12 bases left between them. The CDR3 has 14 residues. CDR3 in amino acids: CASSELEDRSPLHF. The CDR3 DNA reads as TGTGCCAGCAGTGAACTGGAGGACCGCTCACCCCTCCACTTT.